Listed below are T cell receptor beta chains from one sample, sequenced in a study of T cells in Graves' hyperthyroidism and ophthalmopathy. MiXCR, applied by TCRdb to the multiplex PCR reads, yields one record per CDR3 protein. The profile shows about 350,000 distinct CDR3 sequences, roughly 15% of them singletons. Sequencing used blood. The receptors were gathered from a woman in her sixties or seventies with Graves' ophthalmopathy. Each CDR3 is given without its conserved first and last residue. Fields, in order: J gene, V gene, D gene, clone size, CDR3 protein. The D gene is left open where the match is weak. Only part of the rows carry a size: once, few, many, or a class if the clone is expanded.

>TRBJ1-5|TRBV7-9|NA|NA
ASSSPTWDQPQH
>TRBJ2-1|TRBV6-2/TRBV6-3|TRBD2|NA
ASSYDPSGRFEQF
>TRBJ2-7|TRBV28|NA|many
ASSLKGGPSYEQY
>TRBJ2-5|TRBV20-1|TRBD2|few
SAPQGLAGGPHQETQY
>TRBJ2-5|TRBV13|TRBD2|many
ASSIREGRETQY
>TRBJ2-1|TRBV6-1|TRBD2|many
ASSVVGRLYNEQF
>TRBJ1-2|TRBV2|TRBD1|many
ASSLGQGADGYT
>TRBJ2-1|TRBV20-1|TRBD2|many
SATRTAGGGDEQF
>TRBJ2-1|TRBV5-1|TRBD2|NA
ASSNGLAGEGGSYNEQF
>TRBJ2-7|TRBV6-1|NA|many
ASSPGQRNEQY
>TRBJ2-7|TRBV4-1|TRBD1|NA
ASSQDGGWQGAYEQY
>TRBJ2-7|TRBV7-9|NA|many
ASSRPRVDEQY
>TRBJ1-1|TRBV5-1|NA|NA
ASAKGDENTEAF
>TRBJ2-3|TRBV7-6|NA|NA
ASSLGDRENTDTQY
>TRBJ2-7|TRBV3-1|TRBD1|NA
ASSQEGTGDEQY
>TRBJ1-2|TRBV28|NA|many
ASSPSPKNYGYT
>TRBJ2-2|TRBV4-1|TRBD2|NA
ASSKGRGGTGELF
>TRBJ2-5|TRBV5-1|NA|few
ASWGELYQETQY
>TRBJ2-7|TRBV28|NA|many
ASSFRLGTSAYEQY
>TRBJ2-1|TRBV30|NA|many
AAGSGFQYEQF
>TRBJ1-3|TRBV28|NA|many
ASSYYRGLSGEGNTIY
>TRBJ2-3|TRBV28|TRBD1|many
ASSFAGQGYTDTQY
>TRBJ2-3|TRBV7-8|TRBD2|many
ASSLGLAGHTDTQY
>TRBJ2-5|TRBV24-1|NA|NA
ATSDLAQETQY
>TRBJ2-3|TRBV5-1|NA|NA
ASSGGLRDTQY
>TRBJ2-7|TRBV7-9|NA|many
ASSLSYPYEQY
>TRBJ1-5|TRBV12-3/TRBV12-4|NA|many
ASSLSSRNQPQH
>TRBJ2-1|TRBV5-4|TRBD2|NA
ASSFKLAGVINEQF
>TRBJ2-7|TRBV12-5|NA|few
ASGLVFEQY
>TRBJ2-1|TRBV27|TRBD2|NA
ASSWTSGAYNEQF
>TRBJ2-4|TRBV5-1|NA|few
ASSATQAQTDIQY
>TRBJ2-1|TRBV9|NA|few
ASSPRSGLEQF
>TRBJ2-7|TRBV27|NA|few
ASSLSISYEQY
>TRBJ2-1|TRBV2|NA|few
ATEAGRGSSYNEQF
>TRBJ2-3|TRBV5-1|NA|many
ASSGGQPVTDTQY
>TRBJ2-5|TRBV4-1|NA|NA
ASSQDRGRPRKTQY
>TRBJ2-5|TRBV24-1|TRBD2|NA
ATGQGGRETQY